This TCR beta chain is drawn from a study of shared clonotypes between healthy human individuals. Study outcomes and limitations: All-four-donor shared clonotypes had higher generation probabilities than non-shared clonotypes did.

Only in-frame clones appear in the TCRdb table, and some are missing; sequencing was by immunoSEQ multiplex PCR. The table shows about 980,000 clones, with around 80% occurring only once. As concerns this clone: Its antigen is not known.

In germline, CDR1 is SGHAT, CDR2 FQNNGV. The CDR3 runs to 17 residues. The junction had 13 bases not matched to a gene; V was cut back by 8 bases and J by 0 bases. The J gene is TRBJ2-5, the V gene TRBV11-2, with 9 bases identical to TRBD2. The sequenced sample consisted of memory CD4+ T cells sorted from blood. Specified subset: CD45RA-negative fraction. This sequence was found in a man in his late teens or twenties in good health. CDR3 residues: CASSSLATSGNQETQYF. The CDR3 nucleotides are TGTGCCAGCTCCTCCCTGGCGACTAGCGGAAACCAAGAGACCCAGTACTTC.